Sequencing of this T cell receptor beta chain was carried out in a study of T cells in pancreatic ductal adenocarcinoma. Sequencing was performed with immunoSEQ multiplex PCR; in TCRdb, only in-frame clones are kept and a portion is missing. The sample consists of more than 25,000 clones, roughly nine tenths of them appearing once. The length of the CDR3 is 15 residues. CDR1 GTSNPN and CDR2 SVGIG come from the germline V gene (reference sequence). The V segment lost 3 bases and the J segment 3 bases; nucleotides outside the gene matches: 7. Surgery without prior neoadjuvant therapy was the treatment of the selected pancreatic ductal adenocarcinoma patients.

The V and J genes are TRBV30 and TRBJ2-7; TRBD2 aligns across 11 bases. The sequenced sample consisted of PBMCs. The TCR sequence derives from a human donor with pancreatic ductal adenocarcinoma. CDR3 amino acids: CAWRAQLAGVYEQYF. The CDR3 DNA follows: TGTGCCTGGAGGGCCCAACTAGCGGGAGTCTACGAGCAGTACTTC.